The 8 T cell receptor beta chains reported below all come from one sample, sequenced in a study of shared clonotypes between healthy human individuals. Sequencing used immunoSEQ multiplex PCR; TCRdb keeps in-frame clones, though not all of them. The sample carries a few million clones, less than 95% recorded once. Sequencing was carried out using naive CD4+ T cells from PBMCs. Subset given: CD45RA+ positively selected. Receptors originate from a man younger than 35 in good health. Some clones in this sample may be carry-over from other donors' samples.

As for this clone: Distinct nucleotide sequences in the sample also encode this CDR3. V and J are TRBV5-1 and TRBJ2-1; the D call may be TRBD1 or TRBD2 (5 bases each). Germline-derived CDR1 and CDR2 are SGHRS and YFSETQ. The germline V and J ends were trimmed by 0 bases and 6 bases, with 10 bases remaining between them. The CDR3 covers 14 residues. CDR3 coding DNA: TGCGCCAGCAGCTTGGGGGACCCTAGCAATGAGCAGTTCTTC. This codes for CASSLGDPSNEQFF.

The V call is TRBV28, the J call TRBJ1-1; no clear D. This CDR3 region has 15 residues. V was shortened by 3 bases and J by 1 base, with 12 bases between the two germline ends. Germline V lookup: CDR1 MDHEN, CDR2 SYDVKM. CDR3 in DNA: TGTGCCAGCAGTTTCGCACGGGCGGGGAACACTGAAGCTTTCTTT. The encoded protein is CASSFARAGNTEAFF.

The chain combines TRBV4-2 with TRBJ2-1, with a tentative D call TRBD1 (5 bases). Germline V gene sequence: CDR1 LGHNA, CDR2 YNFKEQ. Deletions cut 0 bases from V and 10 bases from J, with 7 bases between. The CDR3 is 12 amino acids. CDR3: CASSQDHREQFF. CDR3 nucleotides: TGTGCCAGCAGCCAAGATCACAGGGAGCAGTTCTTC.

This clone has a single count. The J gene is TRBJ2-5, the V gene TRBV6-5; D call uncertain. CDR1 is MNHEY, CDR2 SVGAGI, per germline. The CDR3 runs to 13 residues. V lost 6 bases to trimming and J lost 3 bases, with 11 bases between them. The CDR3 here is CASSLGWEETQYF. CDR3 bases: TGTGCCAGCAGCCTTGGATGGGAAGAGACCCAGTACTTC.

DNA for the CDR3: TGTGCCAGCAGTGCTAGGACAGGGGTTCAGCCCCAGCATTTT. Residues: CASSARTGVQPQHF. The rearrangement joins TRBV27 to TRBJ1-5; 9 nucleotides align to TRBD1. The CDR3 contains 14 residues. J was trimmed by 6 bases and V by 5 bases; bases with no gene match: 5. CDR1 MNHEY and CDR2 SMNVEV come from the germline V gene (reference sequence).

The chain couples TRBV10-3 to TRBJ1-1, with D tentatively TRBD1 (5 bases). In germline, CDR1 is ENHRY, CDR2 SYGVKD. V was clipped by 3 bases and J by 5 bases, with 16 bases between them. This CDR3 spans 15 amino acids. The CDR3 DNA reads as TGTGCCATCAGTGACAGGGCGATCCCGGATACTGAAGCTTTCTTT. Its translation: CAISDRAIPDTEAFF.

The genes are TRBV27 and TRBJ1-1, with D possibly matching TRBD1 (5 bases). CDR1 and CDR2 from the germline V gene are MNHEY and SMNVEV (reference sequence). Trimming cost V 4 bases and J 2 bases, with 14 bases left between them. This CDR3 region has 15 residues. The CDR3 protein is CASSSWGTKNTEAFF. CDR3 nucleotide sequence: TGTGCCAGCAGTTCCTGGGGGACTAAAAACACTGAAGCTTTCTTT.

V and J are TRBV7-2 and TRBJ2-2, with a weak D call TRBD2 (5 bases). Trimming took off 1 base at V and 4 bases at J, with 10 bases between the two ends. The CDR3 consists of 15 residues. Germline V gene sequence: CDR1 SGHTA, CDR2 FQGNSA. CDR3 in amino acids: CASSLGSGSTGELFF. Written as DNA, the CDR3 is TGTGCCAGCAGCTTAGGGAGCGGAAGCACCGGGGAGCTGTTTTTT.